This T cell receptor (beta chain) is from a study of T cells after posttransplantation cyclophosphamide. Treatment was busulfan-fludarabine conditioning, a marrow graft, and cyclophosphamide on days +3 and +4. V was shortened by 2 bases and J by 3 bases, with 16 bases between the two germline ends. There are 16 residues in the CDR3. CDR1 is MNHNS, CDR2 SASEGT, per germline. TCRdb keeps only in-frame clones here, not all; method: immunoSEQ multiplex PCR. This sample has 17,000 or so clones, with roughly 80% found just once. As to this clone: As yet, its antigen is unknown.

General study results and limits: After PTCy, TRB diversity resembled that of CNI/methotrexate controls.

The receptor was isolated from a female patient aged 40 to 50 who received an allogeneic stem cell transplant from a related donor, was CMV-positive, and had no GVHD. The T cells may come from the graft donor. The input for sequencing was CD8+ T cells sorted from PBMCs, taken 1,700 to 2,000 days after a stem cell transplant with posttransplant cyclophosphamide. This chain uses TRBV6-1 with TRBJ1-2; possible D gene TRBD1, 5 bases. The CDR3 loop reads CASSEYRQGPDYGYTF. For the CDR3, the DNA is TGTGCCAGCAGTGAATATAGGCAGGGCCCAGACTATGGCTACACCTTC.